The 19 T cell receptor beta chains below all came from one sample that was sequenced in a study of vaccination and CD4 T cells after COVID-19. No antigen has been identified for these receptors. As to treatment: roughly 10-day PBMC culture with coronavirus spike peptide pools or control peptides (ViraFEST assay). The Oncomine TCR Beta short-read assay sequenced DNA from cultured CD4+ T cells. One entry per CDR3 protein results from TCRdb running MiXCR on the PCR reads. Of 7,500 or so distinct CDR3 sequences detected, roughly 70% appear once; the ten largest clones hold 16%. Specimen: CD4+ T cells from blood, cultured in vitro. The receptors originated from a human donor who had recovered from COVID-19.

By share, this clonotype ranks as medium-sized. V gene TRBV7-2 combines with J gene TRBJ1-2; TRBD1 might be the D (6 bases). V was pared by 2 bases and J by 5 bases, with 18 bases between. The CDR3 extends over 16 amino acids. The germline gives CDR1 SGHTA, CDR2 FQGNSA. The CDR3 DNA reads as TGTGCCAGCAGCTTAAGGTGGGGCAGGGGAATTTATGGCTACACCTTC. This translates into CASSLRWGRGIYGYTF.

This CDR3 reads CSALGGVGGYTF. CDR3 nucleotide sequence: TGCAGTGCACTCGGGGGGGTTGGTGGCTACACCTTC. The J gene is TRBJ1-2, the V gene TRBV20-1; tentative D call: TRBD1 (5 bases). Germline lookup yields CDR1 DFQATT and CDR2 SNEGSKA (reference sequence). The CDR3 loop spans 12 amino acids. V lost 6 bases and J lost 7, with 15 bases in between.

The rearrangement joins TRBV6-4 to TRBJ1-1; tentatively, D is TRBD1 (5 bases). Germline V gives CDR1 MRHNA, CDR2 SNTAGT. The CDR3 length is 18 residues. Trimming cost V 6 bases and J 1 base, with 24 bases left between them. This CDR3 is CASSRDLLAQPSNTEAFF. The CDR3 DNA reads as TGTGCCAGCAGCAGGGACCTATTGGCCCAACCTTCGAACACTGAAGCTTTCTTT.

The chain carries TRBV20-1 and TRBJ2-3; 10 positions match TRBD1. This CDR3 has 14 amino acids. The trim removed 5 bases at V and 3 bases at J, leaving 5 bases unmatched. Germline V gives CDR1 DFQATT, CDR2 SNEGSKA (reference sequence). CDR3 region: CSARWTGGTDTQYF. CDR3 in DNA: TGCAGTGCTCGATGGACAGGGGGTACAGATACGCAGTATTTT.

This clonotype occurred once. The V gene is TRBV15, the J gene TRBJ2-4; D may correspond to TRBD1 or TRBD2 (6 bases each). The germline V gene has CDR1 LNHNV and CDR2 YYDKDF (reference sequence). This CDR3 comprises 16 residues. Trimming pared 3 bases from V and 1 base from J, leaving 13 bases between. The CDR3 spells CATSRGAGLAKNIQYF. CDR3 DNA sequence: TGTGCCACCAGCAGGGGGGCGGGACTGGCCAAAAACATTCAGTACTTC.

This chain uses TRBV6-1 with TRBJ1-2; TRBD1 aligns across 8 bases. The CDR3 loop spans 13 amino acids. Germline loops: CDR1 MNHNS, CDR2 SASEGT. J was trimmed by 3 bases and V by 6 bases; bases with no gene match: 3. CDR3 nucleotide sequence: TGTGCCAGCAGATTGGACAGGGACTATGGCTACACCTTC. It encodes CASRLDRDYGYTF.

V usage is TRBV19 and J usage is TRBJ2-5; 14 bases line up with TRBD2. Per germline, CDR1 LNHDA and CDR2 SQIVND (reference sequence). The ends lost 3 bases at V and 5 bases at J; junction bases unmatched: 2. This CDR3 is built from 15 residues. CDR3 DNA sequence: TGTGCCAGTAGTATTTGGACTAGCGGGAGGGAGACCCAGTACTTC. Protein: CASSIWTSGRETQYF.

Within the sample, this clonotype is medium-sized (0.01 to 0.1%). The rearrangement joins TRBV19 to TRBJ2-7; 8 nucleotides match TRBD2. The germline CDR1 and CDR2 sequences are LNHDA and SQIVND (reference sequence). There are 16 residues in the CDR3. The ends lost 5 bases at V and 3 bases at J; junction bases unmatched: 12. The CDR3: CASSLLGSGGSYEQYF. In nucleotides, the CDR3 is TGTGCCAGTAGTCTGCTTGGGAGCGGGGGAAGCTACGAGCAGTACTTC.

CDR3 DNA: TGTGCCATCAGCCGCGGACTAGCGATAGATGAGCAGTTCTTC. Residues: CAISRGLAIDEQFF. The chain has TRBV10-3 and TRBJ2-1; TRBD2 matches 9 bases. Unmatched junction bases numbered 8, after V lost 6 bases and J lost 8 bases. CDR1 ENHRY and CDR2 SYGVKD come from the germline V gene. The CDR3 is made up of 14 amino acids.

The rearrangement uses TRBV20-1 and TRBJ2-2; possibly TRBD2 for D (6 bases). The germline V gene has CDR1 DFQATT and CDR2 SNEGSKA (reference sequence). Trimming removed 1 base from V and 5 bases from J, with 17 bases in between. CDR3 length equals 16 residues. CDR3 amino acids: CSARARTTSATGELFF. CDR3 in DNA: TGCAGTGCTAGAGCTAGGACTACATCGGCGACCGGGGAGCTGTTTTTT.

The chain links TRBV7-2 to TRBJ2-5; D remains unclear. The CDR3 length is 14 residues. CDR1 is SGHTA and CDR2 is FQGNSA in the germline V gene. The V end lost 0 bases, the J end lost 5 bases, and 10 bases lay between the germline ends. The CDR3, as DNA: TGTGCCAGCAGCTTAGCGGCGCCGAGGGAGACCCAGTACTTC. It codes for CASSLAAPRETQYF.

This chain links TRBV15 with TRBJ1-3; 7 bases fit TRBD1. The germline V gene has CDR1 LNHNV and CDR2 YYDKDF (reference sequence). This CDR3 region has 14 residues. Trimming cost V 6 bases and J 2 bases; bases outside gene matches: 4. Here the CDR3 DNA reads TGTGCCACCAGTCTAGGGGGCGCTGGAAACACCATATATTTT. It translates to CATSLGGAGNTIYF.

This chain connects TRBV7-6 to TRBJ1-1; 7 bases align to TRBD1. Germline CDR1 and CDR2: SGHVS and FNYEAQ. With V trimmed by 1 base and J by 4 bases, 9 bases remained unmatched. This CDR3 has 16 amino acids. The CDR3 loop reads CASSLDDRVASTEAFF. The DNA for the CDR3 is TGTGCCAGCAGCTTAGATGACAGGGTGGCGTCCACTGAAGCTTTCTTT.

In regard to this clonotype: One end of the junction varies from germline; a read error may be responsible. V gene TRBV20-1 combines with J gene TRBJ1-6, with TRBD1 identical over 7 bases. CDR1 is DFQATT, CDR2 SNEGSKA, per germline (reference sequence). CDR3 length: 12 residues. The CDR3 sequence: CSARDSNSPLHF. In DNA, the CDR3 is TGCAGCGCTAGGGACAGCAATTCACCCCTCCACTTT.

This clonotype was observed once. The chain is built from TRBV10-2 and TRBJ1-1; a possible D gene is TRBD1 (5 bases). Germline CDR1 reads WSHSY; CDR2 reads SAAADI. This CDR3 spans 15 amino acids. V shed 1 base and J shed 1 base, with 10 bases lying between them. The CDR3 DNA follows: TGCGCCAGCAGTGAGTGGGGGGGTGGGAACACTGAAGCTTTCTTT. Encoded protein: CASSEWGGGNTEAFF.

This chain links TRBV24-1 with TRBJ2-2, with 7 bases aligning to TRBD1. V trimming: 5 bases; J trimming: 5 bases; junction bases outside the gene matches: 7. The V gene's germline CDR1 is KGHDR and CDR2 SFDVKD. The CDR3 contains 15 residues. The CDR3 loop reads CATSVQGVETGELFF. The CDR3 coding sequence is TGTGCCACCAGTGTTCAGGGGGTTGAGACCGGGGAGCTGTTTTTT.

V is TRBV7-6 and J is TRBJ2-2; 8 bases fit TRBD2. J lost 2 bases, V lost 1 base, and 9 bases had no gene match. Germline V gives CDR1 SGHVS, CDR2 FNYEAQ. The CDR3 contains 18 residues. In nucleotides, the CDR3 is TGTGCCAGCAGCTTAGGGGTTAGCGGGATCCGAAACACCGGGGAGCTGTTTTTT. Protein product: CASSLGVSGIRNTGELFF. The full variable domain, with the rest looked up from reference TRBV7-6 and TRBJ2-2, is GAGVSQSPRYKVTKRGQDVALRCDPISGHVSLYWYRQALGQGPEFLTYFNYEAQQDKSGLPNDRFSAERPEGSISTLTIQRTEQRDSAMYRCASSLGVSGIRNTGELFFGEGSRLTVL.

V is TRBV14 and J is TRBJ2-7, with TRBD2 as a possible D gene (7 bases). The CDR3 length is 15 residues. Trimming stripped 0 bases from V and 2 bases from J, with 11 bases between. The germline V gene encodes CDR1 SGHDN and CDR2 FVKESK. The CDR3 spells CASSQERGGPYEQYF. The DNA for the CDR3 is TGTGCCAGCAGCCAAGAGAGGGGGGGCCCCTACGAGCAGTACTTC.

This sequence joins TRBV20-1 and TRBJ2-7; possibly TRBD1 for D (5 bases). Germline V gene data show CDR1 as DFQATT and CDR2 as SNEGSKA (reference sequence). The CDR3 is made up of 14 amino acids. Trimming removed 2 bases at V and 2 bases at J, with 13 bases between. The CDR3 DNA follows: TGCAGTGCTAGAAAGGCAGGGAAGACCTACGAGCAGTACTTC. This codes for CSARKAGKTYEQYF.